The text below deals with one TCR beta chain. A few counts support this clonotype. Its antigen is currently not known. Base qualities were left out, and no much larger clone turns up one base away. These data come from a study of post-analysis software for immune sequencing data (dated by TCRdb to 2015 to 2017). For the wider study: Disease courses on record covered relapsing-remitting, secondary progressive and progressive-relapsing multiple sclerosis, though some patients had no subtype annotation. Patient repertoires were compared against roughly 10 previously published healthy control repertoires from donors aged roughly 6 to 26 years. A subset of samples was prepared in parallel using single-end sample barcoding, then pooled and co-amplified after Illumina adapter ligation. The research as a whole found: Patients showed significantly higher frequencies than controls for five TRBV segments, among them TRBV5-6, TRBV5-1 and TRBV20-1. When samples were clustered directly using the F measure, samples prepared in the same batch co-clustered strongly, which prompted a batch-effect correction. Normalized Chao1 diversity was significantly lower in multiple sclerosis patients than controls, suggesting substantial peripheral T-cell clonal expansion. The multiple sclerosis patient group was slightly younger than the control group.

TCR beta repertoires were profiled from peripheral blood of some 13 young patients with multiple sclerosis to demonstrate the VDJtools post-analysis software. The multiple sclerosis patients were children and adolescents between roughly 6 and 16 years of age. Library preparation employed PCR. This sample was sequenced with an Illumina HiSeq 2500. To reduce PCR and sequencing biases, unique molecular identifiers were incorporated into the TCR beta cDNA libraries. Roughly 500,000 cDNA molecules were obtained for every 1 to 10 million input T cells, so each molecule roughly corresponded to one T cell. The same protocol used for the earlier healthy control dataset was applied to prepare and sequence the patient libraries. Within a given batch, samples were prepared together, multiplexed and sequenced on the same HiSeq lane. The study's processing was this. Raw barcoded reads were processed with MIGEC, discarding single-read molecular identifier groups before consensus assembly and CDR3 extraction. VDJtools was used for post-analysis of the clonotype tables, with diversity normalized by down-sampling every dataset to the smallest sample size. In repertoire overlap clustering, CDR3 amino acid sequences, but not nucleotide sequences, were matched to correct batch-related cross-sample contamination. TCRdb itself trimmed the public reads at Q25 with fastp, ran MiXCR and retained productive beta chains. Every CDR3 protein is listed once, alongside the most common genes and DNA of its rows. Clone size and V and J calls follow TCRdb, not the original study. The sample has more than 350,000 distinct CDR3 sequences on record, approximately 42% of them singletons. In total, the top ten clones hold less than 10% of the sample.

Taken from cysteine to phenylalanine, the CDR3 has 16 residues. Only CDR3 DNA remains: 48 bases, in frame from the first base. In the germline V gene (reference sequence), CDR1 corresponds to DFQATT and CDR2 to SNEGSKA. V has 2 bases trimmed and J has 1 base trimmed; junction bases matching no gene number 9. What was sequenced was blood. The TCR was taken from a girl aged 2 to 9 with multiple sclerosis. In this chain, TRBV20-1 is recombined with TRBJ1-1; 8 bases in between match TRBD1. CDR3 protein: CSARPFGTGKNTEAFF. DNA sequence: TGCAGTGCTAGACCGTTCGGGACAGGAAAGAACACTGAAGCTTTCTTT.